The 20 T cell receptor beta chains below were found in one sample sequenced in a study of shared clonotypes between healthy human individuals. Some clones are missing from TCRdb's copy, which holds only in-frame ones; the method was immunoSEQ multiplex PCR. Among some 2,000,000 clones listed, almost 96% were seen once. What was sequenced was naive CD4+ T cells sorted from blood. Subset meaning: CD45RA+ positively selected. The origin of the receptors is a man aged 18 to 30 in good health.

The gene calls are TRBV5-6 and TRBJ2-5; perhaps TRBD2 as D (5 bases). This CDR3 has 16 amino acids. Trimming removed 0 bases at V and 4 bases at J, with 16 bases between. Germline loops: CDR1 SGHDT, CDR2 YYEEEE. The DNA for the CDR3 is TGTGCCAGCAGCTTGGATAATTTAGCTGGGAGAGAGACCCAGTACTTC. This translates into CASSLDNLAGRETQYF.

This clone was detected only once. This sequence joins TRBV12-5 and TRBJ1-4; weak D call: TRBD1 (5 bases). Trimming shortened V by 0 bases and J by 7 bases, and 15 bases separated the two germline ends. The V gene's germline CDR1 is LGHNT and CDR2 FRNRAP. The CDR3 totals 16 residues. The CDR3 coding sequence is TGTGCTAGTGGTTTGGTCAAGACTAGGGGTGGTGAAAAACTGTTTTTT. It codes for CASGLVKTRGGEKLFF.

J is TRBJ1-6 and V is TRBV18; perhaps TRBD1 as D (5 bases). This CDR3 spans 14 amino acids. Germline V gene lookup returns CDR1 KGHSH and CDR2 LQKENI. Trimming took off 6 bases at V and 10 bases at J, with 16 bases between the two ends. The CDR3 region has the DNA TGTGCCAGCTCTGCGGATGCGGGGGAGTCACCCCTCCACTTT. Translating it yields CASSADAGESPLHF.

J is TRBJ2-7 and V is TRBV2; TRBD1 matches at 9 bases. J lost 5 bases, V lost 6 bases, and 5 bases had no gene match. The CDR3 runs 13 residues. Germline CDR1 SNHLY, CDR2 FYNNEI. CDR3 region: CASSRQGDNEQYF. In DNA form, the CDR3 reads TGTGCCAGCAGCCGACAGGGGGACAACGAGCAGTACTTC.

The chain has TRBV10-3 and TRBJ2-7; weak D call: TRBD1 (6 bases). Trimming took off 2 bases at V and 1 base at J, with 6 bases between the two ends. Germline CDR1 and CDR2: ENHRY and SYGVKD. The CDR3 covers 13 residues. The CDR3 DNA reads as TGTGCCATCAGTGAGACAGGGTCCTACGAGCAGTACTTC. Encoded protein: CAISETGSYEQYF.

This chain connects TRBV4-3 to TRBJ1-2, with no clear D. CDR3 length equals 14 residues. V was cut by 4 bases and J by 3 bases, with 12 bases left in between. Germline V gene sequence: CDR1 LGHNA, CDR2 YSLEER. The chain's CDR3 is CASSPKAGYYGYTF. CDR3 DNA: TGCGCCAGCAGCCCAAAGGCCGGCTACTATGGCTACACCTTC.

The chain recombines TRBV7-2 with TRBJ2-4; a weak D match, TRBD2 (6 bases). This CDR3 has 15 residues. Germline loops: CDR1 SGHTA, CDR2 FQGNSA. Trimming took 5 bases from V and 5 from J, leaving 16 bases between them. CDR3 in amino acids: CASSPQTRSQNIQYF. CDR3 nucleotides: TGTGCCAGCAGCCCCCAGACTAGGTCCCAAAACATTCAGTACTTC.

The J gene is TRBJ1-4, the V gene TRBV6-5, with a weak D call TRBD1 (5 bases). CDR3 length: 15 residues. Germline-derived CDR1 and CDR2 are MNHEY and SVGAGI. Trimming left V 10 bases short and J 5 bases short, with 20 bases between. CDR3 sequence reads: CATQRKPGGNEKLFF. The DNA of the CDR3 is TGTGCCACGCAGAGGAAGCCGGGGGGGAATGAAAAACTGTTTTTT.

The chain links TRBV5-1 to TRBJ2-5; D may be TRBD1 (6 bases). Germline assignment: CDR1 SGHRS and CDR2 YFSETQ. This CDR3 comprises 14 residues. The V gene lost 4 bases and the J gene lost 2 bases, with 12 bases spanning the gap. CDR3 nucleotide sequence: TGCGCCAGCAGCACCAGGGGTTTTCAAGAGACCCAGTACTTC. It translates to CASSTRGFQETQYF.

This chain joins TRBV28 and TRBJ1-6; weak D call: TRBD1 (5 bases). This CDR3 contains 13 residues. Trimming cost V 8 bases and J 0 bases, with 5 bases left between them. In germline, CDR1 is MDHEN, CDR2 SYDVKM. CDR3 bases: TGTGCCAGCGGGGGCTCCTATAATTCACCCCTCCACTTT. Its protein is CASGGSYNSPLHF.

The chain carries TRBV5-1 and TRBJ1-1, with D possibly TRBD1 on 6 matching bases. V lost 2 bases, J lost 0 bases, and 11 bases lay in between. Germline lookup yields CDR1 SGHRS and CDR2 YFSETQ. There are 15 residues in the CDR3. CDR3 nucleotide sequence: TGCGCCAGCAGCTTTGATTACAGGGTGAACACTGAAGCTTTCTTT. Amino acids: CASSFDYRVNTEAFF. Full variable domain (outside the CDR3, taken from reference TRBV5-1 and TRBJ1-1): KAGVTQTPRYLIKTRGQQVTLSCSPISGHRSVSWYQQTPGQGLQFLFEYFSETQRNKGNFPGRFSGRQFSNSRSEMNVSTLELGDSALYLCASSFDYRVNTEAFFGQGTRLTVV.

This chain connects TRBV6-6 to TRBJ1-1, with unresolved D. Germline CDR1 is MNHNY and CDR2 is SVGAGI (reference sequence). The CDR3 is made up of 12 amino acids. V lost 4 bases, J lost 11 bases, and 14 bases lay in between. The CDR3 region is CASSSWTAPAFF. CDR3 in DNA: TGTGCCAGCAGTTCCTGGACGGCACCCGCTTTCTTT.

The chain joins TRBV6-1 to TRBJ1-2, with a tentative D call TRBD1 (5 bases). Germline lookup yields CDR1 MNHNS and CDR2 SASEGT. There are 15 residues in the CDR3. Trimming removed 4 bases from V and 1 base from J, with 13 bases in between. In DNA, the CDR3 is TGTGCCAGCAGTGGGGGACCGATGCTTAACTATGGCTACACCTTC. Protein: CASSGGPMLNYGYTF.

This clone was observed once. This chain links TRBV30 with TRBJ1-5; D ambiguous. The CDR3 runs to 15 residues. The V gene's germline CDR1 is GTSNPN and CDR2 SVGIG (reference sequence). V dropped 2 bases and J dropped 7 bases, with 18 bases sitting between them. CDR3 amino acids: CAWSYSVSGEQPQHF. The CDR3 DNA reads TGTGCCTGGAGTTACAGCGTCTCAGGAGAACAGCCCCAGCATTTT.

Comments on this clone: This specimen includes other DNA sequences encoding the same CDR3. The chain joins TRBV6-1 to TRBJ1-4; D is uncertain. Germline assignment: CDR1 MNHNS and CDR2 SASEGT. Trimming took off 1 base at V and 3 bases at J, with 3 bases between the two ends. The CDR3 contains 13 residues. The CDR3 sequence is CASSEGPNEKLFF. As DNA, the CDR3 is TGTGCCAGCAGTGAAGGGCCTAATGAAAAACTGTTTTTT.

This clone came up once. The genes are TRBV7-9 and TRBJ2-6; the D is unclear. This CDR3 has 12 amino acids. The germline V and J ends were trimmed by 9 bases and 0 bases, with 3 bases remaining between them. Germline CDR1 SEHNR, CDR2 FQNEAQ (reference sequence). CDR3 nucleotides: TGTGCCAGACCCTCTGGGGCCAACGTCCTGACTTTC. It encodes CARPSGANVLTF.

Comment on this clone: The germline gene is not matched at one end of the junction; a read error may be the cause. The genes are TRBV7-7 and TRBJ2-2; either TRBD1 or TRBD2 may supply D (5 bases each). CDR1 and CDR2 from the germline V gene are SSHAT and FNYEAQ (reference sequence). The CDR3 runs to 14 residues. The CDR3 sequence: CASSFGAMSGELFF. CDR3 DNA: TGTGCTAGCAGCTTCGGGGCTATGAGCGGGGAGCTGTTTTTT.

V is TRBV6-1 and J is TRBJ2-4; D may be TRBD1 (5 bases). Germline V CDR1 and CDR2: MNHNS, SASEGT. Trimming took off 6 bases at V and 3 bases at J, with 15 bases between the two ends. This CDR3 spans 15 amino acids. Written as DNA, the CDR3 is TGTGCCAGCAGGGACAAATCTTTGGGCAAAAACATTCAGTACTTC. Its protein is CASRDKSLGKNIQYF.

The V and J genes are TRBV18 and TRBJ2-7, with unresolved D. The CDR3 is made up of 15 amino acids. Between the trimmed V and J ends, which lost 6 bases and 7 bases, there was a span of 22 bases. Germline loops: CDR1 KGHSH, CDR2 LQKENI. The CDR3 loop reads CASSEIMGGLGEQYF. CDR3 nucleotide sequence: TGTGCCAGCTCGGAGATTATGGGTGGTTTAGGTGAGCAGTACTTC. Drawing the rest from reference TRBV18 and TRBJ2-7, the complete variable domain is NAGVMQNPRHLVRRRGQEARLRCSPMKGHSHVYWYRQLPEEGLKFMVYLQKENIIDESGMPKERFSAEFPKEGPSILRIQQVVRGDSAAYFCASSEIMGGLGEQYFGPGTRLTVT.

Concerning this clone: Additional DNA sequences in this sample encode the identical CDR3. The J gene is TRBJ1-2, the V gene TRBV6-6, with D perhaps matching TRBD1 (6 bases). The CDR3 sequence is 12 residues long. V was clipped by 8 bases and J by 2 bases, with 9 bases between them. Germline lookup yields CDR1 MNHNY and CDR2 SVGAGI (reference sequence). CDR3 in amino acids: CASADSNYGYTF. In nucleotides, the CDR3 is TGTGCCAGCGCGGACAGCAACTATGGCTACACCTTC.